The rows below give T cell receptor beta chains drawn from one sample of a study of shared clonotypes between healthy human individuals. Generated by immunoSEQ multiplex PCR, the TCRdb table keeps only in-frame clones and is missing some. The sample carries some 2,100,000 clones, around 95% recorded once. Sequences were obtained from naive CD4+ T cells sorted from blood. The receptors here all came from a man aged 18 to 29 in good health. Each CDR3 is given with its conserved first and last residue. A D gene is named only where the DNA matches it firmly. Expanded clones are given a class, and other clones once, few, many or no size at all.

J | V | size | D | DNA | CDR3
TRBJ2-7 | TRBV5-4 | - | - | TGTGCCAGCAGCTTTCCGCAGGGTGGCCGCTACGAGCAGTACTTC | CASSFPQGGRYEQYF
TRBJ2-5 | TRBV5-1 | - | TRBD2 | TGCGCCAGCAGCTTACGGACTAGCGGGAGGGTGGGAGAGACCCAGTACTTC | CASSLRTSGRVGETQYF
TRBJ1-2 | TRBV7-9 | - | - | TGTGCCAGCAGCTTATCCGGACCCTATGGCTACACCTTC | CASSLSGPYGYTF
TRBJ2-7 | TRBV6-1 | - | - | TGTGCCAGCAGTGAAGGCGTCGCGGGACATGCCTACGAGCAGTACTTC | CASSEGVAGHAYEQYF
TRBJ1-1 | TRBV7-2 | - | - | TGTGCCAGCAGCTGGGACCGGCTGAACACTGAAGCTTTCTTT | CASSWDRLNTEAFF
TRBJ2-7 | TRBV14 | - | - | TGTGCCAGCAGCTTAGCCGGGACGGGAGTCTACGAGCAGTACTTC | CASSLAGTGVYEQYF
TRBJ1-2 | TRBV18 | once | - | TGTGCCAGCTCACCAGGGACGATCGGCTACACCTTC | CASSPGTIGYTF
TRBJ2-1 | TRBV2 | - | - | TGTGCCAGCAGCGAACAGGGAGCGCAGTTCTTC | CASSEQGAQFF
TRBJ2-1 | TRBV28 | - | TRBD2 | TGTGCCAGCAGTCCCGGGGGACTAGCGGCTTACAATGAGCAGTTCTTC | CASSPGGLAAYNEQFF
TRBJ1-2 | TRBV19 | - | TRBD1 | TGTGCCAGTATTCCGACAGGGGAGAACTATGGCTACACCTTC | CASIPTGENYGYTF
TRBJ1-5 | TRBV2 | once | - | TGTGCCAGCAGTGACTGGACGGGCAATCAGCCCCAGCATTTT | CASSDWTGNQPQHF
TRBJ1-4 | TRBV9 | - | - | TGTGCCAGCAGCTCCATGGGGGGCCCCGCAACTAATGAAAAACTGTTTTTT | CASSSMGGPATNEKLFF
TRBJ1-6 | TRBV6-1 | - | - | TGTGCCAGCAGTGAGGTACAGCAGGGGAGCAAGAATTCACCCCTCCACTTT | CASSEVQQGSKNSPLHF
TRBJ1-3 | TRBV7-6 | - | - | TGTGCCAGCAGCGGGGACCCGCGGACCCCATCGTATGGAAACACCATATATTTT | CASSGDPRTPSYGNTIYF
TRBJ2-3 | TRBV5-4 | - | TRBD2 | TGTGCCAGCAGCTTGGTTGCGGGGGTGGATACGCAGTATTTT | CASSLVAGVDTQYF
TRBJ2-7 | TRBV7-2 | - | TRBD1 | TGTGCCAGCAGCTTCGACAGGGGCGGGTACGAGCAGTACTTC | CASSFDRGGYEQYF
TRBJ1-2 | TRBV18 | - | - | TGTGCCAGCTCACCACCGCTTGCATCTAACTATGGCTACACCTTC | CASSPPLASNYGYTF
TRBJ2-5 | TRBV18 | - | - | TGTGCCAGCTCACCACCGTTTACTGGGGAAGAGACCCAGTACTTC | CASSPPFTGEETQYF
TRBJ2-1 | TRBV29-1 | - | TRBD2 | TGCAGCGTTCCGACTAGCGGGCGTTACAATGAGCAGTTCTTC | CSVPTSGRYNEQFF
TRBJ1-4 | TRBV4-1 | once | - | TGCGCCAGCAGCCAGCCGGGAAGAGGGGATGAAAAACTGTTTTTT | CASSQPGRGDEKLFF
TRBJ2-1 | TRBV2 | - | - | TGTGCCAGCAGTGTCGAGGGGGGACAGTTCTTC | CASSVEGGQFF
TRBJ2-1 | TRBV7-7 | - | - | TGTGCTAGCAGCTTAGCCGTCGGTGGGTCCTACAATGAGCAGTTCTTC | CASSLAVGGSYNEQFF
TRBJ2-7 | TRBV6-6 | once | TRBD2 | TGTGCCAGCAGTTACAACCCAGCGGGAGGGGTTGAGCAGTACTTC | CASSYNPAGGVEQYF
TRBJ2-5 | TRBV6-5 | - | - | TGTGCCAGCAGACCCCGATTCGGGACACAAGAGACCCAGTACTTC | CASRPRFGTQETQYF
TRBJ2-7 | TRBV7-8 | - | TRBD2 | TGTGCCAGCAGTCAACTAGCGGGGGGAGACTGGTCCTACGAGCAGTACTTC | CASSQLAGGDWSYEQYF
TRBJ2-7 | TRBV28 | - | TRBD1 | TGTGCCAGCATAGGGACAGATATCTACGAGCAGTACTTC | CASIGTDIYEQYF
TRBJ2-3 | TRBV7-9 | - | TRBD2 | TGTGCCAGCAGTTCAACTAGCGGGTGGAATACGCAGTATTTT | CASSSTSGWNTQYF
TRBJ2-5 | TRBV9 | - | TRBD2 | TGTGCCAGCAGCGTTGGGACTAGCGGGGGGAGCGAGACCCAGTACTTC | CASSVGTSGGSETQYF
TRBJ2-2 | TRBV19 | few | - | TGTGCCAGTAGTATTCTCGGACAGTACACCGGGGAGCTGTTTTTT | CASSILGQYTGELFF
TRBJ1-2 | TRBV27 | - | - | TGTGCCAGCAGTCCTGGGGGAAGGATTAACTATGGCTACACCTTC | CASSPGGRINYGYTF
TRBJ2-7 | TRBV6-1 | - | - | TGTGCCAGCAGTGCCAGGACAGTTACCTACGAGCAGTACTTC | CASSARTVTYEQYF
TRBJ2-4 | TRBV7-2 | - | TRBD1 | TGTGCCAGCAGCCGACGATTGACAGGGACGGACATTCAGTACTTC | CASSRRLTGTDIQYF
TRBJ2-6 | TRBV7-9 | - | - | TGTGCCAGCAGCTTATTACTCACGGAAACTTTCTCTGGGGCCAACGTCCTGACTTTC | CASSLLLTETFSGANVLTF
TRBJ2-5 | TRBV27 | - | TRBD1 | TGTGCCAGCAGTTGGGGGACAGGGGGCATAAGAGAGACCCAGTACTTC | CASSWGTGGIRETQYF
TRBJ1-2 | TRBV6-5 | - | - | TGTGCCAGCAGTGGGGGCCAAACAGGCCGCTATGGCTACACCTTC | CASSGGQTGRYGYTF
TRBJ2-5 | TRBV5-1 | once | TRBD1 | TGCGCCAGCAGCCCTGGGACAGCGCCACCGGAGACCCAGTACTTC | CASSPGTAPPETQYF
TRBJ2-2 | TRBV21-1 | - | - | TGTGCCAGCAGCAAAGAGTACGGGATCCCCTCTCCTGCCACCGGGGAGCTGTTTTTT | CASSKEYGIPSPATGELFF
TRBJ2-2 | TRBV10-3 | - | - | TGTGCCATCCCTAGAGGGGTCAACACCGGGGAGCTGTTTTTT | CAIPRGVNTGELFF
TRBJ1-2 | TRBV6-5 | once | TRBD1 | TGTGCCAGCGGACAGGGTGGCGGCTACACCTTC | CASGQGGGYTF
TRBJ2-4 | TRBV10-3 | - | - | TGTGCCGCCGGGCCGTCGGAAGCCAAAAACATTCAGTACTTC | CAAGPSEAKNIQYF
TRBJ1-1 | TRBV27 | once | - | TGTGCCAGCAGTGATGCAGGGGCTAACACTGAAGCTTTCTTT | CASSDAGANTEAFF